This T cell receptor (beta chain) was found in a study of T cells after yellow fever vaccination. Looking at the study overall: Low-cell-number fractions underwent preparation using SMART-Seq v4 Ultra Low Input.

TCRdb ran MiXCR on the 5' RACE reads and lists one entry per CDR3 protein. The sample yields about 330,000 distinct CDR3 sequences, around 6.8% seen once. CDR1 DFQATT and CDR2 SNEGSKA come from the germline V gene (reference sequence). This CDR3 comprises 12 residues. With 3 bases removed from V and 3 bases from J, the gap between germline ends came to 9 bases. J is TRBJ2-7 and V is TRBV20-1; D is possibly TRBD2 (6 bases). The sequenced sample was PBMCs, obtained roughly 47 days after the first yellow fever vaccination. This receptor was taken from a man between 18 and 35 years old who received the YFV17D yellow fever vaccine. CDR3 DNA sequence: TGCAGTGCTAGTGAGGGACTCTACGAGCAGTACTTC. Encoded protein: CSASEGLYEQYF.